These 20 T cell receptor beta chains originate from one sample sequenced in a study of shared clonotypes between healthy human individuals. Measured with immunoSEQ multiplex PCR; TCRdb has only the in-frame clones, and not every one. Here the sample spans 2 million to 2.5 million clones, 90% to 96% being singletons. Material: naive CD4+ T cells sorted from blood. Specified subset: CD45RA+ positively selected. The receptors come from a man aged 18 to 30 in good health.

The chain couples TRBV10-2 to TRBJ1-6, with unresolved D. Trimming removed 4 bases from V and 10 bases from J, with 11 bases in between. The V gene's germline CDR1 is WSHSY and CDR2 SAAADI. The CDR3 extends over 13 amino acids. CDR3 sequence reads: CASSGQKQSPLHF. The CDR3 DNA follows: TGCGCCAGCAGTGGACAAAAGCAGTCACCCCTCCACTTT.

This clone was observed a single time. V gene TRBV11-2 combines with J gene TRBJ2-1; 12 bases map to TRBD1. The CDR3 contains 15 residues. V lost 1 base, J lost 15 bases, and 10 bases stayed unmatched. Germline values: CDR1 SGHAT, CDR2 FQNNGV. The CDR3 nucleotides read TGTGCCAGCAGCTTAGTGGGGACAGGGGGCCTCCCCCCGTTCTTC. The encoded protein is CASSLVGTGGLPPFF.

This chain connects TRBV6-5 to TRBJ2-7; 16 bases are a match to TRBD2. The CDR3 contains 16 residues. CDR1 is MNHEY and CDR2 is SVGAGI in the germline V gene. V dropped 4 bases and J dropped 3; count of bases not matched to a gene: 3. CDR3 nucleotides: TGTGCCAGCAGTTGGGGACTAGCGGGAGGGGTCTACGAGCAGTACTTC. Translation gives CASSWGLAGGVYEQYF.

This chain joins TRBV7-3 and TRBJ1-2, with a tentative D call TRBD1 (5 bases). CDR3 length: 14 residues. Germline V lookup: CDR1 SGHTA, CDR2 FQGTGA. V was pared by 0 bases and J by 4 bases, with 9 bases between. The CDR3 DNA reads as TGTGCCAGCAGCTTAACTGCAGGGACCTATGGCTACACCTTC. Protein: CASSLTAGTYGYTF.

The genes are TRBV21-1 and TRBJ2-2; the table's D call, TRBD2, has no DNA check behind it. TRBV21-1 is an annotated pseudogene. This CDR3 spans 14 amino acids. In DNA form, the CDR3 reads TGTGCCAGCAGCAAAGTTAAGAACACCGGGGAGCTGTTTTTT. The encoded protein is CASSKVKNTGELFF.

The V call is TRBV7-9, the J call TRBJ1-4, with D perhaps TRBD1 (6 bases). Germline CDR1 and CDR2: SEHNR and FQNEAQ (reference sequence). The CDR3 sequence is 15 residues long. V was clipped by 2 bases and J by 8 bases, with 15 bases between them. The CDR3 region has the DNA TGTGCCAGCAGCTTAAGCGGGACAAGTGAGGAAAAACTGTTTTTT. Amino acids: CASSLSGTSEEKLFF.

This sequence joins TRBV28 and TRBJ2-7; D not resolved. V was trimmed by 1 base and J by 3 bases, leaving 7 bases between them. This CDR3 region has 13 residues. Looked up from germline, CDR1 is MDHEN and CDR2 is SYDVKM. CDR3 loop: CASSLSQLYEQYF. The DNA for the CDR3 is TGTGCCAGCAGTTTATCGCAGCTCTACGAGCAGTACTTC.

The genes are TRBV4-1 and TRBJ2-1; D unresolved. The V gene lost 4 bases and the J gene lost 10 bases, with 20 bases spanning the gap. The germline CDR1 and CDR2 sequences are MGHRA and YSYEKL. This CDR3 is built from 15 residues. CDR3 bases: TGCGCCAGCAGCCCTCGAGAGGAAGGAAGATTAGAGCAGTTCTTC. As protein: CASSPREEGRLEQFF.

For the CDR3, the DNA is TGTGCCAGCAGCCCGGGGGCTCAAGTAGCTTTCCACGAGCAGTACTTC. Its protein is CASSPGAQVAFHEQYF. This chain links TRBV11-2 with TRBJ2-7; D could derive from TRBD1 or TRBD2 (6 bases each). V was pared by 5 bases and J by 5 bases, with 22 bases between. The V gene's germline CDR1 is SGHAT and CDR2 FQNNGV. The CDR3 is made up of 16 amino acids.

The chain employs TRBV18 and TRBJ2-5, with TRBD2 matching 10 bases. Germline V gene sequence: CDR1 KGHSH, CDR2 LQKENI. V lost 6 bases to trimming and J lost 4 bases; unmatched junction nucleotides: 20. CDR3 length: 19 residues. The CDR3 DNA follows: TGTGCCAGCTCCGTTAGCGACAGGGCGCTAGCGGGAGATGGAGAGACCCAGTACTTC. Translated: CASSVSDRALAGDGETQYF.

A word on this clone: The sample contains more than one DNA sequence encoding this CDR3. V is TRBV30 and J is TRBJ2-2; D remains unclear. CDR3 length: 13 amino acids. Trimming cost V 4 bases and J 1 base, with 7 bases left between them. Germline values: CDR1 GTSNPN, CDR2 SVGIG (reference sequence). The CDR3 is CAWKTENTGELFF. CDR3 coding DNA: TGTGCCTGGAAAACAGAGAACACCGGGGAGCTGTTTTTT.

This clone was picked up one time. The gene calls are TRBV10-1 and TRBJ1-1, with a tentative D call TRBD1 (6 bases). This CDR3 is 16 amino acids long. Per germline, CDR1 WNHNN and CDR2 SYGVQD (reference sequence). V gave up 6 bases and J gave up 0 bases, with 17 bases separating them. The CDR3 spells CASSDGGRGMNTEAFF. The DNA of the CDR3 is TGCGCCAGCAGCGACGGGGGGCGAGGGATGAACACTGAAGCTTTCTTT.

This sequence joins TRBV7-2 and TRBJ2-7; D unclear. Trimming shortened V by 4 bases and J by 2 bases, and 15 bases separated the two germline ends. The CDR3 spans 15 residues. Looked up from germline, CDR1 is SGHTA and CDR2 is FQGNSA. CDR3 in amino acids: CASSSGSASPYEQYF. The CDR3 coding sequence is TGTGCCAGCAGCTCCGGATCAGCGTCTCCCTACGAGCAGTACTTC.

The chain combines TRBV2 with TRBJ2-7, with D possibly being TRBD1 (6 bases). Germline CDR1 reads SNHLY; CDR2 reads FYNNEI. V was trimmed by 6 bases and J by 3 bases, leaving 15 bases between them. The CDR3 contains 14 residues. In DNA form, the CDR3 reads TGTGCCAGCAGGGCGGACTCAGGGGTCTACGAGCAGTACTTC. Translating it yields CASRADSGVYEQYF.

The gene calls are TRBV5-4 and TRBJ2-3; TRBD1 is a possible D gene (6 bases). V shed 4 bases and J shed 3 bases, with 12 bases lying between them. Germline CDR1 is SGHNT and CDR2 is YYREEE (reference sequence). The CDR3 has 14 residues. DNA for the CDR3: TGTGCCAGCAGCCTACAGGGAATAACAGATACGCAGTATTTT. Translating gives CASSLQGITDTQYF.

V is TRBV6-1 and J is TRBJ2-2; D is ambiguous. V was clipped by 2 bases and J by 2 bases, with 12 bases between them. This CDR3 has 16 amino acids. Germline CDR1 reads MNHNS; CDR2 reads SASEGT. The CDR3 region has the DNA TGTGCCAGCAGTGAATGGGTCACGATAAACACCGGGGAGCTGTTTTTT. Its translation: CASSEWVTINTGELFF.

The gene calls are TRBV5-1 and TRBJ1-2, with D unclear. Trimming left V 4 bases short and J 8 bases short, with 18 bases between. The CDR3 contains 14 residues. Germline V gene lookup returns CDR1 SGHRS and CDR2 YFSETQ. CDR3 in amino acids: CASSPGPTSGGYTF. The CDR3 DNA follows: TGCGCCAGCAGCCCTGGACCGACTTCGGGGGGCTACACCTTC.

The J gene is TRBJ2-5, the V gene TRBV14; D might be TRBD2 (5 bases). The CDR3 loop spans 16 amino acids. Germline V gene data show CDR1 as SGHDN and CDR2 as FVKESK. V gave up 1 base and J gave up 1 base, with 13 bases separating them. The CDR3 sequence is CASSQVPGLSQETQYF. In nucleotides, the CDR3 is TGTGCCAGCAGCCAAGTACCTGGACTCTCCCAAGAGACCCAGTACTTC. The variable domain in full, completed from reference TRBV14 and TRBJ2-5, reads EAGVTQFPSHSVIEKGQTVTLRCDPISGHDNLYWYRRVMGKEIKFLLHFVKESKQDESGMPNNRFLAERTGGTYSTLKVQPAELEDSGVYFCASSQVPGLSQETQYFGPGTRLLVL.

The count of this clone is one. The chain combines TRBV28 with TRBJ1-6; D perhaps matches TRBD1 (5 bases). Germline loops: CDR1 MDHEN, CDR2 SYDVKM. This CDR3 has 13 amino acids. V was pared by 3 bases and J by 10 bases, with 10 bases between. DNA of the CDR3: TGTGCCAGCAGTTTTAGGGGCGGGTCACCCCTCCACTTT. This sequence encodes CASSFRGGSPLHF.

This chain's CDR3 is CASSQVGLDTEAFF. CDR3 nucleotides: TGCGCCAGCAGCCAAGTTGGGCTGGACACTGAAGCTTTCTTT. The rearrangement uses TRBV4-3 and TRBJ1-1; no reliable D call. V lost 1 base and J lost 3, with 9 bases in between. CDR1 is LGHNA, CDR2 YSLEER, per germline. The length of the CDR3 is 14 residues.